The 20 T cell receptor beta chains listed next were all sequenced from one sample in a study of molecular identifiers for immune sequencing clone quantification. TCRdb re-called the PCR reads with MiXCR, one entry per CDR3 protein. In the table there are some 320,000 distinct CDR3 sequences, roughly 23% of which are singletons. The source material was naive CD8+ T cells from blood, with Jurkat cell RNA spiked in. Subset meaning: FACS-sorted CD8+CD4-CCR7+CD45RA+ naive T cells. All receptors derive from a human donor in good health. Some libraries in this study had Jurkat cell RNA spiked in.

Details on this clonotype: The junction departs from germline at one end; a sequencing error may be responsible. The chain is built from TRBV5-6 and TRBJ2-1, with D unclear. In germline, CDR1 is SGHDT, CDR2 YYEEEE. This CDR3 is built from 17 residues. The CDR3 DNA is TGTGCCGGCAGCTTGTCCTCAACACATTTGTCCTACAATGTGCAGTTCTTC. Protein product: CAGSLSSTHLSYNVQFF.

About this clonotype itself: A read error is possible here, since a much larger clone lies one base away. This rearrangement joins TRBV7-9 to TRBJ2-3; 7 nucleotides agree with TRBD1. The CDR3 sequence is 16 residues long. Unmatched junction bases numbered 15, after V lost 7 bases and J lost 5 bases. Germline-derived CDR1 and CDR2 are SEHNR and FQNEAQ (reference sequence). This CDR3 is CASIELGTASLDTQYF. The CDR3 DNA sequence: TGTGCCAGCATTGAGCTCGGGACAGCCTCTTTAGATACGCAGTATTTT.

This clonotype occurred many times. The chain employs TRBV28 and TRBJ2-1; D may correspond to TRBD1 or TRBD2 (5 bases each). The V gene's germline CDR1 is MDHEN and CDR2 SYDVKM. This CDR3 spans 20 amino acids. V shed 6 bases and J shed 6 bases, with 33 bases lying between them. The CDR3 loop is CASSPIATRDEGHNSNEQFF. In DNA form, the CDR3 reads TGTGCCAGCAGCCCTATTGCGACTCGGGATGAGGGGCACAATTCCAATGAGCAGTTCTTC.

This clonotype was seen repeatedly, ten times or more. This chain uses TRBV5-1 with TRBJ2-7, with 12 positions matching TRBD1. Germline V CDR1 and CDR2: SGHRS, YFSETQ. CDR3 length: 15 amino acids. The ends lost 4 bases at V and 0 bases at J; junction bases unmatched: 2. CDR3 sequence (DNA): TGCGCCAGCAGCCTGGGACAGGGGGCCTCCTACGAGCAGTACTTC. This gives the protein CASSLGQGASYEQYF.

This clonotype was seen repeatedly, ten times or more. The chain carries TRBV27 and TRBJ1-4; the D gene is possibly TRBD1 (5 bases). There are 14 residues in the CDR3. Germline CDR1 is MNHEY and CDR2 is SMNVEV (reference sequence). The V and J ends lost 6 bases and 4 bases respectively, with 12 bases between them. Written as DNA, the CDR3 is TGTGCCAGCAGCTGGACGGGACTTAATGAAAAACTGTTTTTT. Translating it yields CASSWTGLNEKLFF. Full variable domain (missing parts from reference TRBV27 and TRBJ1-4): EAQVTQNPRYLITVTGKKLTVTCSQNMNHEYMSWYRQDPGLGLRQIYYSMNVEVTDKGDVPEGYKVSRKEKRNFPLILESPSPNQTSLYFCASSWTGLNEKLFFGSGTQLSVL.

This clonotype has a count of ten or more. The chain's CDR3 is CASSHTPDSTDTQYF. DNA of the CDR3: TGTGCCAGCAGTCACACCCCGGACAGCACAGATACGCAGTATTTT. This chain uses TRBV6-5 with TRBJ2-3; no firm D call. CDR3 length: 15 amino acids. V lost 5 bases to trimming and J lost 0 bases, with 12 bases between them. Per the germline V gene, CDR1 is MNHEY and CDR2 is SVGAGI.

Of note for this clonotype: Just one base apart from a much larger clone, this may be a read error. Without the conserved terminal phenylalanine or tryptophan, this CDR3 likely stems from a read error. The chain is built from TRBV18 and TRBJ1-4, with D possibly matching TRBD1 (6 bases). Trimming left V 3 bases short and J 6 bases short, with 11 bases between. From germline, CDR1 is KGHSH and CDR2 LQKENI. The CDR3 length is 14 residues. Written as DNA, the CDR3 is TGTGCCAGCTCACCCACAGGGAACGATGAAAAACTGTTTCTT. Its translation: CASSPTGNDEKLFL.

This clonotype was observed a handful of times. The chain links TRBV4-1 to TRBJ2-1; D remains unclear. This CDR3 comprises 14 residues. Trimming left V 0 bases short and J 9 bases short, with 12 bases between. Germline V gives CDR1 MGHRA, CDR2 YSYEKL. CDR3 region: CASSQDQAWGEQFF. DNA of the CDR3: TGCGCCAGCAGCCAAGATCAGGCTTGGGGTGAGCAGTTCTTC.

The V and J genes are TRBV29-1 and TRBJ1-3, with D tentatively TRBD1 (6 bases). CDR1 and CDR2 (germline): SQVTM, ANQGSEA. CDR3 length equals 14 residues. Trimming shortened V by 3 bases and J by 2 bases, and 11 bases separated the two germline ends. The chain's CDR3 is CSVDVGGAGNTIYF. CDR3 in DNA: TGCAGCGTTGACGTGGGGGGCGCTGGAAACACCATATATTTT.

As regards this clonotype: This clone may be a read error of a much larger clone one base away. This chain connects TRBV4-1 to TRBJ2-7; the match to TRBD1 covers 9 bases. The germline V gene encodes CDR1 MGHRA and CDR2 YSYEKL. The CDR3 consists of 16 residues. This CDR3 is CAGSQDSGTGTIEQYF. In DNA form, the CDR3 reads TGCGCCGGCAGCCAAGACTCCGGGACAGGGACTATCGAGCAGTACTTC.

This clonotype was picked up many times. CDR3 amino acids: CASSTGQMKTSPVELFF. The CDR3 bases are TGTGCCAGTAGTACGGGACAGATGAAAACCTCACCGGTGGAGCTGTTTTTT. This sequence joins TRBV19 and TRBJ2-2, with TRBD1 matching 7 bases. The CDR3 is made up of 17 amino acids. Germline V gene lookup returns CDR1 LNHDA and CDR2 SQIVND (reference sequence). V lost 4 bases and J lost 10; bases outside the gene matches: 18. Filled out from reference TRBV19 and TRBJ2-2, the complete variable domain reads DGGITQSPKYLFRKEGQNVTLSCEQNLNHDAMYWYRQDPGQGLRLIYYSQIVNDFQKGDIAEGYSVSREKKESFPLTVTSAQKNPTAFYLCASSTGQMKTSPVELFFGEGSRLTVL.

The V gene is TRBV12-3 or TRBV12-4, the J gene TRBJ1-6, with D unclear. The CDR3 is 13 amino acids. V lost 6 bases and J lost 7, with 10 bases in between. CDR3 loop: CASSDVENSPLHF. CDR3 nucleotides: TGTGCCAGCAGCGACGTAGAAAATTCACCCCTCCACTTT.

At least ten counts were recorded for this clonotype. CDR3 coding DNA: TGTGCCAGCAGCGTAGATGGTCTGGATCAGCCCCAGCATTTT. It yields the protein CASSVDGLDQPQHF. This sequence joins TRBV9 and TRBJ1-5; no definite D call. Between the trimmed V and J ends, which lost 0 bases and 5 bases, there was a span of 9 bases. The V gene's germline CDR1 is SGDLS and CDR2 YYNGEE. CDR3 length equals 14 residues.

This clonotype was found many times. CDR3 DNA sequence: TGTGCCAGCAGTTTAAGACTCACCGAGACCCAGTACTTC. Translating it yields CASSLRLTETQYF. The genes are TRBV12-3 or TRBV12-4 and TRBJ2-5; no clear D. V lost 2 bases, J lost 5 bases, and 9 bases lay in between. The CDR3 sequence is 13 residues long.

A word on this clonotype: A much larger clone lies one base from this, so it may be a read error. A read error is likely, as this CDR3 ends without the conserved phenylalanine or tryptophan. This rearrangement joins TRBV27 to TRBJ2-7; 9 bases agree with TRBD2. The V gene's germline CDR1 is MNHEY and CDR2 SMNVEV (reference sequence). V was clipped by 3 bases and J by 4 bases; unmatched bases: 4. The CDR3 loop spans 14 amino acids. The CDR3 protein is CASSFSGSSYEQYL. CDR3 sequence (DNA): TGTGCCAGCAGTTTTAGCGGGAGTAGTTACGAGCAGTACCTC.

A note on this clonotype: The junction departs from germline at one end; a sequencing error may be responsible. The chain joins TRBV27 to TRBJ2-2, with D maybe TRBD2 (6 bases). The CDR3 length is 14 residues. Germline-derived CDR1 and CDR2 are MNHEY and SMNVEV (reference sequence). CDR3 DNA: TGTGCCAGCAGTCCTAGGGGACTCACAAGCCCCCAGTCTTTT. Translating it yields CASSPRGLTSPQSF.

This clonotype was seen at least ten times. The chain has TRBV15 and TRBJ2-3; a possible D gene is TRBD2 (6 bases). The CDR3 has 17 amino acids. Trimming stripped 0 bases from V and 0 bases from J, with 13 bases between. In germline, CDR1 is LNHNV, CDR2 YYDKDF (reference sequence). This CDR3 is CATSREALAASTDTQYF. The CDR3, as DNA: TGTGCCACCAGCAGAGAAGCATTAGCGGCTAGCACAGATACGCAGTATTTT.

Only a few counts were recorded for this clonotype. The chain employs TRBV30 and TRBJ2-5; possibly TRBD2 for D (5 bases). In germline, CDR1 is GTSNPN, CDR2 SVGIG (reference sequence). This CDR3 region has 17 residues. Between the trimmed V and J ends, which lost 8 bases and 5 bases, there was a span of 30 bases. CDR3 bases: TGTGCCCACTCCGAAGGAGGTAGCGCAAAACAGATGGAGACCCAGTACTTC. It translates to CAHSEGGSAKQMETQYF.

This chain joins TRBV4-1 and TRBJ1-1; D not resolved. The CDR3 length is 14 residues. V was shortened by 0 bases and J by 2 bases, with 7 bases between the two germline ends. Germline assignment: CDR1 MGHRA and CDR2 YSYEKL. DNA for the CDR3: TGCGCCAGCAGCCAAGAACCGGATAACACTGAAGCTTTCTTT. Its translation is CASSQEPDNTEAFF.

This clonotype was detected only a few times. V gene TRBV12-3 or TRBV12-4 combines with J gene TRBJ1-5; TRBD1 agrees at 8 bases. CDR3 length: 15 residues. V lost 3 bases and J lost 8; bases outside the gene matches: 9. The CDR3 protein is CASSLQGASVEPQHF. The CDR3 bases are TGTGCCAGCAGTTTGCAGGGGGCCAGCGTAGAGCCCCAGCATTTT.